The 3 T cell receptor beta chains given below trace back to one sample, sequenced in a study of blood T cell repertoires in COVID-19. Assay used: immunoSEQ multiplex PCR; TCRdb lists only in-frame clones, some missing. The sample has about 170,000 clones, roughly 85% seen once. Specimen: peripheral blood. The receptors were sampled from a woman at least 80 years old with acute or convalescent COVID-19.

The chain is built from TRBV5-1 and TRBJ2-2; 7 bases agree with TRBD2. The CDR3 sequence is 16 residues long. Losses at the gene ends were 4 bases for V and 6 bases for J; bases not matched to a gene: 12. Germline V lookup: CDR1 SGHRS, CDR2 YFSETQ. The CDR3 loop reads CASSAINGRLSGELFF. CDR3 coding DNA: TGCGCCAGCAGCGCGATCAACGGGAGGTTGTCCGGGGAGCTGTTTTTT.

CDR3: CASSTQSGQGQPQHF. DNA of the CDR3: TGTGCCAGTAGTACTCAAAGTGGACAGGGGCAGCCCCAGCATTTT. The gene calls are TRBV19 and TRBJ1-5; 9 bases are shared with TRBD1. In germline, CDR1 is LNHDA, CDR2 SQIVND (reference sequence). The CDR3 consists of 15 residues. V lost 4 bases, J lost 7 bases, and 8 bases stayed unmatched. Supplemented by reference TRBV19 and TRBJ1-5, the full variable domain reads DGGITQSPKYLFRKEGQNVTLSCEQNLNHDAMYWYRQDPGQGLRLIYYSQIVNDFQKGDIAEGYSVSREKKESFPLTVTSAQKNPTAFYLCASSTQSGQGQPQHFGDGTRLSIL.

This clone showed up just once. J is TRBJ1-5 and V is TRBV19, with 8 nucleotides matching TRBD1. The V segment lost 1 base and the J segment 4 bases; nucleotides outside the gene matches: 3. CDR1 and CDR2 from the germline V gene are LNHDA and SQIVND (reference sequence). The CDR3 runs to 15 residues. The CDR3 loop reads CASSIGGQENQPQHF. In nucleotides, the CDR3 is TGTGCCAGTAGTATAGGGGGACAGGAAAATCAGCCCCAGCATTTT.